These 6 T cell receptor beta chains were all obtained from the same sample, sequenced in a study of tumor-infiltrating lymphocytes in primary liver carcinoma (dated by TCRdb to 2016 to 2017). Sequencing instrument: Illumina HiSeq 2500. Using a constant-region primer and ProtoScript II reverse transcriptase, TCRbeta-specific cDNA was reverse-transcribed from 450 to 650 ng total RNA. Three nested multiplex PCR rounds, following a slightly modified ARM-PCR procedure, were used to build the TCRbeta libraries. The first two PCR rounds used multiplex TRBV1-TRBV30 forward primers with a Cbeta reverse primer, each for about 11 cycles. Using fastp at Q25 and MiXCR, TCRdb reprocessed the public reads and kept productive beta chains. Every distinct CDR3 protein forms one entry, paired with its most common genes and DNA. The sample profile shows about 35,000 distinct CDR3 sequences; roughly four fifths of them were found once. Clones ranked in the top ten supply roughly 16% of the sample.

Without any cell sorting, total RNA and DNA were co-extracted from roughly 18-30 mg of bulk tissue using the AllPrep DNA/RNA mini kit. Sequencing input: liver tumor tissue from sampling region 4. The cell subset or site label of this sample denotes: tumor region T4, right-lateral pole. The receptor set was obtained from a middle-aged man with primary liver carcinoma and hepatitis B virus infection.

Concerning this clonotype itself: At one of its ends the junction is not consistent with the germline gene, which may arise from a read error. The chain joins TRBV11-3 to TRBJ2-3, with 7 positions matching TRBD2. The CDR3 loop spans 15 amino acids. Germline-derived CDR1 and CDR2 are SGHNT and YENEEA. The CDR3 DNA reads TGCCCCGGCAGCCCGGGGGGACTCCAGGGCGGAACGCAGTATTTT. This sequence encodes CPGSPGGLQGGTQYF. The complete variable domain, with remaining parts taken from reference TRBV11-3 and TRBJ2-3, reads EAGVVQSPRYKIIEKKQPVAFWCNPISGHNTLYWYLQNLGQGPELLIRYENEEAVDDSQLPKDRFSAERLKGVDSTLKIQPAELGDSAVYLCPGSPGGLQGGTQYFGPGTRLTVL.

The chain joins TRBV6-2 or TRBV6-3 to TRBJ2-3; possibly TRBD2 for D (7 bases). V dropped 4 bases and J dropped 3 bases, with 26 bases sitting between them. Germline-derived CDR1 and CDR2 are MNHEY and SVGEGT. The CDR3 has 19 amino acids. The CDR3 DNA is TGTGCCAGCAGTTCGAGACCAGCGGGGACAAGTGATAGTACAGATACGCAGTATTTT. Translating it yields CASSSRPAGTSDSTDTQYF.

A remark on this clonotype: The conserved phenylalanine or tryptophan is not found at the CDR3 terminus, so this likely reflects a read error. Because the CDR3's place on the DNA is in doubt, the DNA is left out and the CDR3 is given as listed by TCRdb. The CDR3 spells CASSEVPNYGYTL. The chain uses TRBV6-1 and TRBJ1-2. Counting both end residues, the CDR3 totals 13 amino acids. Germline-derived CDR1 and CDR2 are MNHNS and SASEGT.

This clonotype was seen more than once but under ten times. Because the CDR3 is missing its conserved closing phenylalanine or tryptophan, this is likely a read error. The chain joins TRBV11-1 to TRBJ1-6; D possibly corresponds to TRBD1 (5 bases). V lost 10 bases and J 9 bases, leaving 16 bases between the germline ends. The CDR3 has 13 amino acids. Germline CDR1 and CDR2: SGHAT and FQDESV (reference sequence). The CDR3 spells CAISRTLVSPLHL. CDR3 DNA: TGTGCCATTAGCCGGACACTGGTTTCACCCCTCCACCTT.

As regards this clonotype: One junction end disagrees with the germline gene, perhaps due to a read error. The chain has TRBV5-1 and TRBJ2-7; maybe TRBD1 (5 bases). This CDR3 has 16 amino acids. Germline V CDR1 and CDR2: SGHRS, YFSETQ. CDR3 in amino acids: CPRSLNSGSVLYEQYF. The CDR3 DNA reads as TGCCCCAGGAGCCTTAACTCAGGGTCTGTCTTGTACGAGCAGTACTTC. Drawing the rest from reference TRBV5-1 and TRBJ2-7, the complete variable domain is KAGVTQTPRYLIKTRGQQVTLSCSPISGHRSVSWYQQTPGQGLQFLFEYFSETQRNKGNFPGRFSGRQFSNSRSEMNVSTLELGDSALYLCPRSLNSGSVLYEQYFGPGTRLTVT.

A remark on this clonotype: At one boundary the junction diverges from the germline segment, which might be a read error. This chain uses TRBV7-9 with TRBJ2-7; D may match TRBD1 or TRBD2 (5 bases each). This CDR3 spans 14 amino acids. Germline V gives CDR1 SEHNR, CDR2 FQNEAQ (reference sequence). CDR3 sequence (DNA): TGTGCCAGCAGCGTTGGGGGTAGCTCCTACGAGGAGTACTTC. As protein: CASSVGGSSYEEYF.